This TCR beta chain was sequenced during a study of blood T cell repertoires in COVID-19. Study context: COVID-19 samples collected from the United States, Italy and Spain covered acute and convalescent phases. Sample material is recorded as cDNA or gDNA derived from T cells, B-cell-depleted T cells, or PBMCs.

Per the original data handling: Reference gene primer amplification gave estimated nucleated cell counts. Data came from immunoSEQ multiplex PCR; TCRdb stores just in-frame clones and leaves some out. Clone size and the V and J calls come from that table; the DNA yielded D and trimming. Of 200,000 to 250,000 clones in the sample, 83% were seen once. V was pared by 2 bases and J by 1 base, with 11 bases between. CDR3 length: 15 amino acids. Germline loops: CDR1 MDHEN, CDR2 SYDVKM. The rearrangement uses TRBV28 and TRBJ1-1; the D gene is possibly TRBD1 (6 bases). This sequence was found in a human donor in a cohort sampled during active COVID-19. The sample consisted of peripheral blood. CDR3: CASSLAGAKNTEAFF. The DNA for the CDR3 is TGTGCCAGCAGTTTAGCGGGGGCTAAGAACACTGAAGCTTTCTTT.